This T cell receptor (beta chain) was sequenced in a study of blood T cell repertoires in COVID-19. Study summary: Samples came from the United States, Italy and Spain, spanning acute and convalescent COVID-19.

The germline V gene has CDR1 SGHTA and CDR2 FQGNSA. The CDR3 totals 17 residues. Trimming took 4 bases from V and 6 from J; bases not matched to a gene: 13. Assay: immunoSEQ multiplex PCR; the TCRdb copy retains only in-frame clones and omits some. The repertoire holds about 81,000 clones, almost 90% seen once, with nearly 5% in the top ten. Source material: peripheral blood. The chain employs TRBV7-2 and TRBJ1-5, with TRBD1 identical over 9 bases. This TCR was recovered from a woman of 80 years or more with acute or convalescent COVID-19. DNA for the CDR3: TGTGCCAGCAGCTCCCTGGGGGGGACAGGGTTAGCTCAGCCCCAGCATTTT. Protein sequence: CASSSLGGTGLAQPQHF.